The 5 T cell receptor beta chains reported below all come from one sample, sequenced in a study of T-cell reconstitution after alpha-beta-depleted transplantation in children. The authors prepared the TCRbeta library with unique molecular identifiers. A single record per CDR3 protein comes from TCRdb applying MiXCR to the PCR reads. The sample includes about 300,000 distinct CDR3 sequences, over 9% seen only once; the top ten take less than 9%. Specimen: PBMCs, collected before TCRalphabeta/CD19-depleted stem cell transplant. These receptors originate from a boy in the first two years of life with acute myeloid leukemia, due to receive a stem cell transplant.

This clonotype has ten or more counts. This chain connects TRBV27 to TRBJ2-1, with D uncertain. The CDR3 spans 15 residues. The V gene lost 0 bases and the J gene lost 2 bases, with 8 bases spanning the gap. CDR1 and CDR2 from the germline V gene are MNHEY and SMNVEV (reference sequence). In DNA form, the CDR3 reads TGTGCCAGCAGTTTATCAGTTATGACCTACAATGAGCAGTTCTTC. Translating gives CASSLSVMTYNEQFF.

This clonotype showed up many times. The genes are TRBV13 and TRBJ2-7; tentative D call: TRBD2 (7 bases). The germline CDR1 and CDR2 sequences are PRHDT and FYEKMQ (reference sequence). CDR3 size: 12 residues. The V and J ends lost 5 bases and 6 bases respectively, with 11 bases between them. CDR3 region: CASSRGGPEQYF. Written as DNA, the CDR3 is TGTGCCAGCAGCAGGGGGGGCCCCGAGCAGTACTTC.

This clonotype was detected ten times or more. The chain's CDR3 is CSARDRRKTNTNTEAFF. CDR3 nucleotides: TGCAGTGCTAGAGATCGAAGGAAGACTAATACCAACACTGAAGCTTTCTTT. This rearrangement joins TRBV20-1 to TRBJ1-1, with no clear D. Germline V CDR1 and CDR2: DFQATT, SNEGSKA (reference sequence). The V and J ends lost 0 bases and 2 bases respectively, with 19 bases between them. The CDR3 runs 17 residues.

As to this clonotype: A much larger clone lies a single base off, so this may be a read error. The chain uses TRBV13 and TRBJ2-7; D gene unclear. This CDR3 has 16 amino acids. V shed 5 bases and J shed 0 bases, with 17 bases lying between them. In germline, CDR1 is PRHDT, CDR2 FYEKMQ (reference sequence). This CDR3 reads CASSPPTLARSYEQYF. Here the CDR3 DNA reads TGTGCCAGCAGCCCTCCCACTTTAGCTCGCTCCTACGAGCAGTACTTC.

This clonotype was found many times. This chain uses TRBV7-3 with TRBJ2-2; D call uncertain. Trimming removed 2 bases at V and 1 base at J, with 5 bases between. CDR3 length: 14 residues. Germline CDR1 reads SGHTA; CDR2 reads FQGTGA. The CDR3 here is CASSLSLNTGELFF. The CDR3 DNA sequence: TGTGCCAGCAGCTTATCCCTGAACACCGGGGAGCTGTTTTTT.